The clone carrying this TCR beta chain has just one count. This record belongs to a study of blood T cell repertoires in COVID-19. Study information: From T cells, B-cell-depleted T cells, or PBMCs came the material, which was cDNA or gDNA.

In the original processing: Reference gene primer amplification gave estimated nucleated cell counts. Repertoires were generated with immunoSEQ multiplex PCR, while TCRdb's copy carries only in-frame clones and drops some. V and J calls and clone size follow that table, whereas D and trimming were derived from the DNA. The table lists roughly 330,000 clones, 75% to 90% of them singletons. The sequence derives from a man aged 25-40 years who had recovered from COVID-19. The sequenced material came from PBMCs or T cells enriched from blood (not recorded which).

The CDR3 bases are TGTGCCAGCAGCCGGAGCAGGGGCTGGACAGATACGCAGTATTTT. This sequence encodes CASSRSRGWTDTQYF. The chain recombines TRBV14 with TRBJ2-3, with D possibly matching TRBD1 (6 bases). CDR3 length: 15 amino acids. Trimming shortened V by 4 bases and J by 3 bases, and 14 bases separated the two germline ends. From germline, CDR1 is SGHDN and CDR2 FVKESK.